These T cell receptor beta chains were read from a single sample in a study of control samples from healthy donors and cancer patients. Assay: immunoSEQ multiplex PCR; the TCRdb copy retains only in-frame clones and omits some. The sample yields about 140,000 clones, approximately 90% seen once. Sequenced input: blood. The receptors come from a woman under 40 in good health. CDR3s include the opening cysteine and the closing phenylalanine or tryptophan. A D gene is named only where the DNA matches it firmly. Part of the rows lack a size; the others show once, few, many or a class for expanded clones.

- | - | TRBJ2-1 | TRBV2 | CASSQDQGREQFF | TGTGCCAGCAGTCAAGACCAGGGGAGGGAGCAGTTCTTC
- | - | TRBJ1-2 | TRBV18 | CASSPAAEGYGYTF | TGTGCCAGCTCACCGGCCGCAGAGGGGTATGGCTACACCTTC
TRBD1 | - | TRBJ2-7 | TRBV19 | CASSLLGQAVYEQYF | TGTGCCAGTAGCCTACTGGGACAGGCGGTTTACGAGCAGTACTTC
TRBD1 | - | TRBJ1-4 | TRBV7-9 | CASSYGTGSLFF | TGTGCCAGCAGCTACGGGACAGGGAGCCTGTTTTTT
- | - | TRBJ1-1 | TRBV6-5 | CASSSLHGRGPTEAFF | TGTGCCAGCAGTTCTCTCCACGGGCGGGGGCCCACTGAAGCTTTCTTT
- | - | TRBJ2-4 | TRBV5-1 | CASSPGTRRENIQYF | TGCGCCAGCAGCCCCGGGACGAGACGGGAGAACATTCAGTACTTC
TRBD2 | - | TRBJ2-7 | TRBV5-1 | CASSFVGSGRADEQYF | TGCGCCAGCAGCTTCGTTGGTAGCGGGAGGGCCGACGAGCAGTACTTC
- | - | TRBJ1-4 | TRBV30 | CAWRSTQNEKLFF | TGTGCCTGGCGCTCGACCCAGAATGAAAAACTGTTTTTT
TRBD1 | - | TRBJ1-5 | TRBV28 | CASRTDRFEEYGNQPQHF | TGTGCCAGCAGGACGGACAGGTTCGAAGAGTACGGCAATCAGCCCCAGCATTTT
- | - | TRBJ2-7 | TRBV5-4 | CASSARQDNYEQYF | TGTGCCAGCAGCGCTAGACAGGATAACTACGAGCAGTACTTC
- | few | TRBJ2-5 | TRBV20-1 | CSAVRGETQYF | TGCAGTGCTGTCAGGGGAGAGACCCAGTACTTC
- | once | TRBJ2-7 | TRBV24-1 | CATSDSGFYEQYF | TGTGCCACCAGTGATTCCGGCTTCTACGAGCAGTACTTC
TRBD2 | - | TRBJ2-7 | TRBV19 | CASSAISGRAGSYEQYF | TGTGCCAGTAGTGCGATTAGCGGGAGGGCGGGTTCCTACGAGCAGTACTTC
- | once | TRBJ1-2 | TRBV6-5 | CASSKSNYGYTF | TGTGCCAGCAGTAAGTCCAACTATGGCTACACCTTC
TRBD1 | - | TRBJ2-5 | TRBV2 | CAAKWTGGTQYF | TGTGCCGCCAAATGGACAGGGGGGACCCAGTACTTC
- | - | TRBJ2-5 | TRBV20-1 | CSAVSKETQYF | TGCAGCGCGGTCTCAAAGGAGACCCAGTACTTC
- | - | TRBJ1-4 | TRBV7-8 | CASSPHGQFNEKLFF | TGTGCCAGCAGCCCCCATGGGCAGTTTAATGAAAAACTGTTTTTT
- | - | TRBJ2-2 | TRBV5-1 | CASSRNTGELFF | TGCGCCAGCAGCCGGAACACCGGGGAGCTGTTTTTT
- | - | TRBJ1-2 | TRBV2 | CASTRGGRGGYTF | TGTGCCAGCACACGCGGGGGGCGCGGAGGCTACACCTTC
- | once | TRBJ1-2 | TRBV5-1 | CASSPEGDYGYTF | TGCGCCAGCAGCCCGGAGGGGGACTATGGCTACACCTTC
TRBD1 | - | TRBJ2-7 | TRBV5-6 | CASSSNDRGGSEQYF | TGTGCCAGCAGCTCGAACGACAGGGGGGGTAGCGAGCAGTACTTC
TRBD1 | - | TRBJ2-1 | TRBV4-2 | CASSQSPGGNEQFF | TGTGCCAGCAGCCAATCCCCAGGGGGCAATGAGCAGTTCTTC
TRBD1 | - | TRBJ1-1 | TRBV10-3 | CAISRLGTGGYTEAFF | TGTGCCATCAGTCGATTGGGGACAGGGGGCTACACTGAAGCTTTCTTT
TRBD1 | - | TRBJ1-4 | TRBV29-1 | CSVRGQGEKLFF | TGCAGCGTTCGAGGACAGGGGGAAAAACTGTTTTTT
- | few | TRBJ1-6 | TRBV12-3/TRBV12-4 | CASSGGGSPLHF | TGTGCCAGCAGTGGGGGTGGTTCACCCCTCCACTTT
- | - | TRBJ1-5 | TRBV11-2 | CASSRSSQFRQHF | TGTGCCAGCAGCCGGTCGTCGCAATTTCGCCAGCATTTT
TRBD1 | - | TRBJ2-6 | TRBV9 | CASRGQVLSSGANVLTF | TGTGCCAGCAGGGGACAGGTTCTTAGCTCTGGGGCCAACGTCCTGACTTTC
- | - | TRBJ1-5 | TRBV4-1 | CASSQEEAGNQPQHF | TGCGCCAGCAGCCAAGAAGAAGCGGGGAATCAGCCCCAGCATTTT
TRBD2 | - | TRBJ2-7 | TRBV5-1 | CASRVRLAGGEQYF | TGCGCCAGCAGGGTGAGACTAGCGGGAGGCGAGCAGTACTTC